The 21 T cell receptor beta chains in this list originate from one sample, sequenced in a study of T cell changes during pregnancy in multiple sclerosis. Sequenced by immunoSEQ multiplex PCR; TCRdb stores in-frame clones only, minus some. Of 40,000 to 45,000 clones in the sample, about 90% are singletons; the top ten hold 0.4% to 0.55%. The sample in question was CD4+ T cells from peripheral blood mononuclear cells, obtained in the third trimester of pregnancy. The receptor source for this set is a female donor with multiple sclerosis, enrolled in a pregnancy study.

The V gene is TRBV4-2, the J gene TRBJ1-5; maybe TRBD1 (6 bases). The CDR3 spans 15 residues. The V end lost 5 bases, the J end lost 3 bases, and 14 bases lay between the germline ends. Germline CDR1 reads LGHNA; CDR2 reads YNFKEQ. Here the CDR3 reads CASSFHRENNQPQHF. DNA for the CDR3: TGTGCCAGCAGCTTCCACAGGGAAAACAATCAGCCCCAGCATTTT.

This sequence joins TRBV27 and TRBJ2-7; the match to TRBD1 covers 7 bases. With 5 bases clipped from V and 4 bases from J, the junction kept 5 bases outside the gene matches. CDR3 length equals 13 residues. Looked up from germline, CDR1 is MNHEY and CDR2 is SMNVEV (reference sequence). CDR3 sequence (DNA): TGTGCCAGCAGTCGACAGACAGGGTACGAGCAGTACTTC. Protein product: CASSRQTGYEQYF.

This clone has a single count. V usage is TRBV19 and J usage is TRBJ2-7; no firm D call. Germline loops: CDR1 LNHDA, CDR2 SQIVND (reference sequence). The ends were cut back, 5 bases at V and 0 bases at J, with 14 bases in the middle. The CDR3 runs 15 residues. CDR3 sequence reads: CASSPVWADSYEQYF. The CDR3 DNA sequence: TGTGCCAGTAGTCCCGTTTGGGCTGACTCCTACGAGCAGTACTTC. The variable domain in full, completed from reference TRBV19 and TRBJ2-7, reads DGGITQSPKYLFRKEGQNVTLSCEQNLNHDAMYWYRQDPGQGLRLIYYSQIVNDFQKGDIAEGYSVSREKKESFPLTVTSAQKNPTAFYLCASSPVWADSYEQYFGPGTRLTVT.

The V and J genes are TRBV5-6 and TRBJ1-2; 8 bases line up with TRBD1. CDR1 SGHDT and CDR2 YYEEEE come from the germline V gene. V lost 3 bases to trimming and J lost 4 bases; unmatched junction nucleotides: 8. The CDR3 covers 15 residues. CDR3 region: CASSWDRPLLYGYTF. The CDR3 nucleotides read TGTGCCAGCAGCTGGGACAGGCCCCTTCTCTATGGCTACACCTTC.

This clone appeared once. The chain combines TRBV9 with TRBJ2-4; D is unresolved. Germline assignment: CDR1 SGDLS and CDR2 YYNGEE. The CDR3 is 15 amino acids. The V end was cut by 0 bases, the J end by 5 bases, with 12 bases between. The CDR3, as DNA: TGTGCCAGCAGCGTAGGTAATGGCCCTCAAAACATTCAGTACTTC. Encoded protein: CASSVGNGPQNIQYF.

This chain joins TRBV7-3 and TRBJ2-7, with 9 bases identical to TRBD1. Germline CDR1 is SGHTA and CDR2 is FQGTGA. Trimming removed 5 bases from V and 6 bases from J; junction bases left unmatched: 8. CDR3 length: 14 residues. DNA of the CDR3: TGTGCCAGCAGCCTAGGGACAGGGAAGGGCGAGCAGTACTTC. This codes for CASSLGTGKGEQYF.

The chain carries TRBV19 and TRBJ1-5; 11 nucleotides agree with TRBD1. In germline, CDR1 is LNHDA, CDR2 SQIVND (reference sequence). V shed 4 bases and J 7 bases; nucleotides not matched to a gene: 6. This CDR3 is built from 15 residues. The CDR3 loop is CASSTGQGATQPQHF. Here the CDR3 DNA reads TGTGCCAGTAGTACAGGACAGGGGGCGACGCAGCCCCAGCATTTT.

V gene TRBV11-2 combines with J gene TRBJ1-2; D unresolved. The CDR3 extends over 14 amino acids. Trimming shortened V by 4 bases and J by 5 bases, and 14 bases separated the two germline ends. Germline CDR1 is SGHAT and CDR2 is FQNNGV. This CDR3 is CASSSDGAAYGYTF. CDR3 coding DNA: TGTGCCAGCAGCTCCGACGGAGCCGCTTATGGCTACACCTTC.

V and J are TRBV5-4 and TRBJ2-3; perhaps TRBD2 as D (5 bases). Germline assignment: CDR1 SGHNT and CDR2 YYREEE (reference sequence). The CDR3 spans 15 residues. The ends were cut back, 0 bases at V and 2 bases at J, with 10 bases in the middle. CDR3 coding DNA: TGTGCCAGCAGCTTGGATCGCGGGCTCACAGATACGCAGTATTTT. It yields the protein CASSLDRGLTDTQYF.

This sequence joins TRBV4-3 and TRBJ1-1; D is undetermined. CDR1 is LGHNA, CDR2 YSLEER, per germline. CDR3 length: 14 amino acids. V was pared by 2 bases and J by 4 bases, with 11 bases between. The CDR3, as DNA: TGCGCCAGCAGCCAAAGCGTGGGAGGCACTGAAGCTTTCTTT. Translating it yields CASSQSVGGTEAFF.

CDR3 amino acids: CASIFSRNRGELFF. CDR3 DNA sequence: TGTGCCAGCATCTTTTCGAGAAACCGCGGGGAGCTGTTTTTT. This chain joins TRBV7-2 and TRBJ2-2; D remains unclear. V was shortened by 7 bases and J by 7 bases, with 16 bases between the two germline ends. This CDR3 region has 14 residues. The V gene's germline CDR1 is SGHTA and CDR2 FQGNSA.

The J gene is TRBJ2-3, the V gene TRBV6-6; D is possibly TRBD2 (6 bases). CDR1 MNHNY and CDR2 SVGAGI come from the germline V gene (reference sequence). V lost 6 bases, J lost 7 bases, and 11 bases lay in between. This CDR3 is 12 amino acids long. CDR3 amino acids: CASSRERYTQYF. CDR3 in DNA: TGTGCCAGCAGCCGGGAGAGGTATACGCAGTATTTT.

The chain uses TRBV6-5 and TRBJ2-1, with D unresolved. This CDR3 region has 12 residues. V dropped 8 bases and J dropped 7 bases, with 12 bases sitting between them. Germline CDR1 reads MNHEY; CDR2 reads SVGAGI. The CDR3 sequence: CASRRVGNEQFF. The CDR3, as DNA: TGTGCCAGCCGACGGGTCGGTAATGAGCAGTTCTTC.

This rearrangement joins TRBV4-1 to TRBJ2-7; tentatively, D is TRBD2 (6 bases). V dropped 3 bases and J dropped 5 bases, with 20 bases sitting between them. The CDR3 covers 16 residues. CDR1 and CDR2 from the germline V gene are MGHRA and YSYEKL. The CDR3 is CASSHPGRDSSNEQYF. Written as DNA, the CDR3 is TGCGCCAGCAGCCACCCGGGTAGGGACTCCAGTAACGAGCAGTACTTC.

The chain carries TRBV28 and TRBJ1-1, with TRBD1 matching over 10 bases. This CDR3 region has 19 residues. In germline, CDR1 is MDHEN, CDR2 SYDVKM. The trim removed 4 bases at V and 0 bases at J, leaving 14 bases unmatched. The CDR3 region is CASSSKDRGRLVMNTEAFF. The CDR3 coding sequence is TGTGCCAGCAGTTCGAAAGACAGGGGGCGTCTAGTCATGAACACTGAAGCTTTCTTT.

Only a few counts were recorded for this clone. The chain links TRBV14 to TRBJ1-3; no firm D call. The CDR3 spans 15 residues. The germline gives CDR1 SGHDN, CDR2 FVKESK. V was clipped by 6 bases and J by 1 base, with 13 bases between them. CDR3 nucleotides: TGTGCCAGCAGTGACGGAGCCCGATCTGGAAACACCATATATTTT. Its protein is CASSDGARSGNTIYF. Based on the CDR3 plus reference TRBV14 and TRBJ1-3, the full variable domain is EAGVTQFPSHSVIEKGQTVTLRCDPISGHDNLYWYRRVMGKEIKFLLHFVKESKQDESGMPNNRFLAERTGGTYSTLKVQPAELEDSGVYFCASSDGARSGNTIYFGEGSWLTVV.

The rearrangement uses TRBV19 and TRBJ1-3; D remains ambiguous. Trimming removed 3 bases at V and 0 bases at J, with 9 bases between. CDR3 length: 15 residues. In germline, CDR1 is LNHDA, CDR2 SQIVND (reference sequence). CDR3 nucleotides: TGTGCCAGTAGTATCTGGCCCTCCTCTGGAAACACCATATATTTT. As protein: CASSIWPSSGNTIYF.

V usage is TRBV25-1 and J usage is TRBJ2-1; TRBD2 is a possible D gene (6 bases). CDR1 is MGHDK, CDR2 SYGVNS, per germline. The CDR3 has 14 residues. Trimming took 7 bases from V and 4 from J, leaving 14 bases between them. CDR3 in DNA: TGTGCCAGCAAACTGGCGGGGCCTTACAATGAGCAGTTCTTC. Protein sequence: CASKLAGPYNEQFF.

This chain connects TRBV5-1 to TRBJ2-1, with TRBD2 identical over 13 bases. J lost 4 bases, V lost 3 bases, and 10 bases had no gene match. Germline CDR1 reads SGHRS; CDR2 reads YFSETQ. CDR3 length: 18 residues. CDR3 bases: TGCGCCAGCAGCTCCGCCGTGGGACTAGCGGGGAAGTACAATGAGCAGTTCTTC. Translating gives CASSSAVGLAGKYNEQFF. Looking up the rest from reference TRBV5-1 and TRBJ2-1 gives the full variable domain: KAGVTQTPRYLIKTRGQQVTLSCSPISGHRSVSWYQQTPGQGLQFLFEYFSETQRNKGNFPGRFSGRQFSNSRSEMNVSTLELGDSALYLCASSSAVGLAGKYNEQFFGPGTRLTVL.

J is TRBJ2-7 and V is TRBV2; D is perhaps TRBD1 (6 bases). Germline CDR1 is SNHLY and CDR2 is FYNNEI. V was pared by 3 bases and J by 1 base, with 7 bases between. The CDR3 sequence is 13 residues long. CDR3 in amino acids: CASSDGQSYEQYF. The CDR3 DNA reads as TGTGCCAGCAGTGATGGACAGTCCTACGAGCAGTACTTC.

V gene TRBV10-3 combines with J gene TRBJ2-1; maybe TRBD2 (5 bases). Germline loops: CDR1 ENHRY, CDR2 SYGVKD. The V and J ends lost 11 bases and 7 bases respectively, with 12 bases between them. CDR3 length: 11 amino acids. CDR3 in DNA: TGTGCCTCCAGCCGGAGGAATGAGCAGTTCTTC. Its protein is CASSRRNEQFF.